This TCR beta chain was recovered during a study of T-cell memory formation after mild COVID-19. Whole-study results and caveats: Cross-reactive memory apparently joined, as some responding clones appeared in pre-infection memory.

This clonotype was counted at least ten times. Its antigen is not identified. UMIs and sample barcodes were carried by the TCR alpha and TCR beta cDNA libraries that 5'RACE produced using constant-segment primers. TCRdb analysed the 5' RACE reads with MiXCR anew, one entry per CDR3 protein. In the table there are 35,000 to 50,000 distinct CDR3 sequences, 8% to 10% of which are singletons. This CDR3 comprises 13 residues. V was pared by 3 bases and J by 8 bases, with 11 bases between. Germline loops: CDR1 KGHSH, CDR2 LQKENI. The material sequenced was PBMCs or a T cell subset sorted from them (not recorded which). The rearrangement joins TRBV18 to TRBJ2-1; TRBD1 or TRBD2 may be the D gene (5 bases each). The origin of this receptor is an adult woman who had mild COVID-19 (a few samples of this study predate the infection). Cell type and time point are not known. CDR3 sequence (DNA): TGTGCCAGCTCACCTAACGGGGCGGATGAGCAGTTCTTC. Its translation is CASSPNGADEQFF.